A selection of T cell receptor beta chains follows, all from one sample in a study of cytomegalovirus exposure and HLA in healthy donors. Clones were read by immunoSEQ multiplex PCR, and TCRdb kept only the in-frame ones, dropping some. Of under 250,000 clones in the sample, nearly 80% are singletons; the top ten hold approximately 2%. The sequenced material came from PBMCs. The source of these receptors is a male donor in good health and CMV-seronegative. The CDR3 runs from the conserved cysteine through the conserved F or W. The D gene is left open where the match is weak. The size field is filled for only some rows; it gives once, few, many or a size class.

CDR3 protein | CDR3 DNA | clone size | D gene | J gene | V gene
CASSTRSQGAYNEQFF | TGTGCCAGCAGCACTAGATCACAGGGTGCCTACAATGAGCAGTTCTTC | NA | NA | TRBJ2-1 | TRBV7-3
CASSPKASGRAGNNEQFF | TGTGCCAGCTCACCAAAGGCTAGCGGGAGGGCCGGGAACAATGAGCAGTTCTTC | NA | TRBD2 | TRBJ2-1 | TRBV18
CASSELSITRVGEKLFF | TGTGCCAGCAGTGAGTTATCGATCACACGGGTCGGGGAAAAACTGTTTTTT | NA | NA | TRBJ1-4 | TRBV2
CSVALDSGANVLTF | TGCAGCGTTGCCCTAGACTCTGGGGCCAACGTCCTGACTTTC | once | NA | TRBJ2-6 | TRBV29-1
CSARDLGGQYF | TGCAGTGCTAGAGATCTGGGAGGGCAGTACTTC | few | NA | TRBJ2-7 | TRBV20-1
CASSETGNTEAFF | TGTGCCAGCAGCGAGACAGGGAACACTGAAGCTTTCTTT | NA | NA | TRBJ1-1 | TRBV9
CASRLEGQLIYEQYF | TGCGCCAGCAGGTTAGAGGGACAGCTTATCTACGAGCAGTACTTC | NA | TRBD1 | TRBJ2-7 | TRBV5-1
CASSPGTGKETQYF | TGCGCCAGCAGCCCCGGGACAGGGAAAGAGACCCAGTACTTC | NA | TRBD1 | TRBJ2-5 | TRBV5-1
CASSQGTDGYTF | TGTGCCAGCAGCCAAGGGACAGATGGCTACACCTTC | NA | NA | TRBJ1-2 | TRBV4-2
CASRRQGNEQFF | TGTGCCAGCAGACGACAGGGCAATGAGCAGTTCTTC | NA | TRBD1 | TRBJ2-1 | TRBV7-9
CASSASGWGTDTQYF | TGTGCCAGCAGCGCTAGCGGGTGGGGCACAGATACGCAGTATTTT | NA | TRBD2 | TRBJ2-3 | TRBV11-3
CATSVRGGELFF | TGTGCCACCAGCGTCCGGGGGGGGGAGCTGTTTTTT | NA | NA | TRBJ2-2 | TRBV15
CASSPYPGELFF | TGTGCCAGCAGCCCCTATCCCGGGGAGCTGTTTTTT | NA | NA | TRBJ2-2 | TRBV5-6
CASSLSHYRGDPTEAFF | TGCGCCAGCAGCCTTAGCCACTACAGGGGTGATCCCACTGAAGCTTTCTTT | few | TRBD1 | TRBJ1-1 | TRBV4-3
CASRLGFWTSGNTIYF | TGTGCCAGTCGACTAGGGTTTTGGACCTCTGGAAACACCATATATTTT | NA | NA | TRBJ1-3 | TRBV19
CASSPRQGNSGNTIYF | TGTGCCAGCTCACCACGGCAGGGAAACTCTGGAAACACCATATATTTT | NA | NA | TRBJ1-3 | TRBV18
CASSGTGRQPQHF | TGTGCCAGCTCTGGGACAGGGCGTCAGCCCCAGCATTTT | NA | TRBD1 | TRBJ1-5 | TRBV2
CASSTYSGANVLTF | TGTGCCAGTAGTACGTACTCTGGGGCCAACGTCCTGACTTTC | once | NA | TRBJ2-6 | TRBV19
CASSQGYGYTF | TGTGCCAGCAGCCAGGGTTATGGCTACACCTTC | NA | NA | TRBJ1-2 | TRBV28
CATKAEGAEGYTF | TGTGCCACTAAGGCAGAGGGGGCGGAGGGCTACACCTTC | NA | TRBD1 | TRBJ1-2 | TRBV10-3
CATSRDGRRGETQYF | TGTGCCACCAGCAGAGATGGCCGGAGGGGAGAGACCCAGTACTTC | NA | NA | TRBJ2-5 | TRBV15
CASSPVAGKSTDTQYF | TGTGCCAGCAGCCCCGTCGCGGGGAAGAGCACAGATACGCAGTATTTT | NA | NA | TRBJ2-3 | TRBV14
CASLQTGRTQYF | TGTGCCAGTCTACAGACAGGGAGGACGCAGTATTTT | NA | NA | TRBJ2-3 | TRBV5-6
CASSLTLKSGSYNEQFF | TGTGCCAGCAGCCTTACCCTAAAGAGCGGCAGTTACAATGAGCAGTTCTTC | few | NA | TRBJ2-1 | TRBV4-2
CSVAAIGSTDTQYF | TGCAGCGTTGCGGCAATCGGGTCCACAGATACGCAGTATTTT | NA | NA | TRBJ2-3 | TRBV29-1
CASSYSPRGAHEQYF | TGTGCCAGCAGTTATTCACCCCGGGGGGCCCACGAGCAGTACTTC | NA | NA | TRBJ2-7 | TRBV6-6
CASSTGYDEQYF | TGTGCCAGCTCGACAGGGTACGACGAGCAGTACTTC | NA | TRBD1 | TRBJ2-7 | TRBV18
CASSLSPGFTDTQYF | TGTGCCAGCAGTTTATCGCCAGGCTTCACAGATACGCAGTATTTT | NA | NA | TRBJ2-3 | TRBV27